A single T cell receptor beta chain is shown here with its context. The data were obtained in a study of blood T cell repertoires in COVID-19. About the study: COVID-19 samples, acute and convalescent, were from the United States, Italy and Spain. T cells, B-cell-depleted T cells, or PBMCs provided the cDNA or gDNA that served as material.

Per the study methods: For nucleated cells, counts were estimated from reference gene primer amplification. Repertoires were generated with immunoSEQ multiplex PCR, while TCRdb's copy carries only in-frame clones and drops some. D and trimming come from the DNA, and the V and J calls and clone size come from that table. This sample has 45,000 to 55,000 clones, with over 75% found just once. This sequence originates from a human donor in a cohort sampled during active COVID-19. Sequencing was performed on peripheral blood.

The DNA for the CDR3 is TGTGCCAGCAGCGACCAAGGACACTCTAGCACAGATACGCAGTATTTT. Translation gives CASSDQGHSSTDTQYF. This chain joins TRBV9 and TRBJ2-3; D might be TRBD1 (5 bases). CDR3 size: 16 residues. Germline loops: CDR1 SGDLS, CDR2 YYNGEE. Trimming pared 3 bases from V and 0 bases from J, leaving 14 bases between.